Shown below are 4 T cell receptor beta chains from a single sample sequenced in a study of Graves' ophthalmopathy and Graves' hyperthyroidism. RNA transcripts served as template for amplifying TCR beta CDR3 sequences. HTBI primers were employed in first-round RT-PCR, then a second-round multiplex PCR followed. TCRdb passed the multiplex PCR reads through MiXCR, listing each CDR3 protein once. The repertoire holds approximately 160,000 distinct CDR3 sequences, with roughly two fifths as singletons. The specimen sequenced was peripheral blood. The receptors stem from a woman between 40 and 55 years old with Graves' ophthalmopathy.

This clonotype was picked up many times. This sequence joins TRBV6-5 and TRBJ1-2; TRBD1 might be the D (6 bases). Looked up from germline, CDR1 is MNHEY and CDR2 is SVGAGI. CDR3 length: 13 amino acids. V lost 6 bases, J lost 8 bases, and 16 bases lay in between. CDR3 sequence (DNA): TGTGCCAGCAGCCCTCCTACAGGGAACGGCTACACCTTC. Residues: CASSPPTGNGYTF.

This clonotype was seen more than once but under ten times. The CDR3 nucleotides read TGTGCCAGCAGTCTAACAGGGGATAATTCACCCCTCCACTTT. Protein product: CASSLTGDNSPLHF. This rearrangement joins TRBV6-1 to TRBJ1-6, with 7 positions matching TRBD1. Germline V CDR1 and CDR2: MNHNS, SASEGT. The CDR3 sequence is 14 residues long. The trim removed 5 bases at V and 5 bases at J, leaving 3 bases unmatched.

The chain carries TRBV12-3 or TRBV12-4 and TRBJ1-6, with 7 bases fitting TRBD1. The trim removed 4 bases at V and 7 bases at J, leaving 7 bases unmatched. The CDR3 length is 15 residues. In nucleotides, the CDR3 is TGTGCCAGCAGTTCCTGGGGCAGGGGGAATTCACCCCTCCACTTT. This sequence encodes CASSSWGRGNSPLHF.

This clonotype showed up just once. The V and J genes are TRBV2 and TRBJ2-7; perhaps TRBD2 as D (6 bases). The germline CDR1 and CDR2 sequences are SNHLY and FYNNEI. The CDR3 is 13 amino acids. The ends were cut back, 0 bases at V and 6 bases at J, with 9 bases in the middle. The DNA for the CDR3 is TGTGCCAGCAGTGAAGCGGGAGGCTCCGAGCAGTACTTC. Residues: CASSEAGGSEQYF.